These 2 T cell receptor beta chains were sequenced from one sample in a study of T cell clonality in common variable immunodeficiency. The data were produced by immunoSEQ multiplex PCR, yet TCRdb's version contains in-frame clones alone and is incomplete. This sample carries about 45,000 clones, none of them present only once. The sequencing sample was made of peripheral blood mononuclear cells. All receptors derive from a person aged 18 to 70 in good health.

This clone was recorded many times. The read ends 3 residues shy of where the CDR3 ends; the end is completed using the germline J gene. The chain links TRBV4-2 to TRBJ2-7; D possibly corresponds to TRBD2 (6 bases). This CDR3 region has 17 residues. Trimming removed 4 bases at V and 2 bases at J, with 21 bases between. From germline, CDR1 is LGHNA and CDR2 YNFKEQ. The CDR3 sequence: CASSRTRESSVTYEQYF. CDR3 bases read: TGTGCCAGCAGCCGGACCAGGGAGTCTAGCGTGACCTACGAG.

The table lists this clone with many counts. The sequence runs out 3 residues before the end of the CDR3; the remainder is reconstructed from the germline J gene. The chain links TRBV19 to TRBJ2-3, with 8 bases identical to TRBD2. CDR1 is LNHDA, CDR2 SQIVND, per germline (reference sequence). The CDR3 contains 15 residues. V lost 5 bases, J lost 8 bases, and 12 bases stayed unmatched. The sequenced CDR3 bases are TGTGCCAGTAGTGCCTCTGCGGGCGCGGGGGGTACG. Protein product: CASSASAGAGGT. The CDR3 in full is CASSASAGAGGTQYF.